This T cell receptor (beta chain) came from a study of shared clonotypes between healthy human individuals. The CDR3 consists of 15 residues. CDR1 and CDR2 (germline): SGHRS, YFSETQ. Trimming cost V 0 bases and J 3 bases; bases outside gene matches: 1. Worth noting for this clone: Antigen specificity is unknown. This clone may be a read error of a much larger clone one base away. Other DNA sequences in the sample encode the same CDR3.

At a deep level, the assay was run. Sequencing used immunoSEQ multiplex PCR; TCRdb keeps in-frame clones, though not all of them. Among 550,000 to 700,000 clones, 73% were seen once, and the ten largest hold around 1.8%. Overall study results and limits: Sharing across a handful of donors was seen in 4% to 5% of naive CD4 clonotypes. Naive subsets generally had larger estimated richness than memory subsets.

Sequencing was done on a sample of memory CD4+ T cells sorted from blood. Indicated subset: CD45RA-negative fraction. The origin of this receptor is a woman under 40 in good health. The rearrangement joins TRBV5-1 to TRBJ2-1; 9 nucleotides align to TRBD2. Written as DNA, the CDR3 is TGCGCCAGCAGCTTGGGTAGCGGGAGCTACAATGAGCAGTTCTTC. It specifies CASSLGSGSYNEQFF. The full variable domain, its missing parts supplied by reference TRBV5-1 and TRBJ2-1, is KAGVTQTPRYLIKTRGQQVTLSCSPISGHRSVSWYQQTPGQGLQFLFEYFSETQRNKGNFPGRFSGRQFSNSRSEMNVSTLELGDSALYLCASSLGSGSYNEQFFGPGTRLTVL.